These T cell receptor beta chains were read from a single sample in a study of T cell responses to AZD1222 COVID-19 vaccine. Sequencing used immunoSEQ multiplex PCR; TCRdb keeps in-frame clones, though not all of them. The table has almost 65,000 clones, 80% to 85% seen once; the top ten hold about 7%. The sequencing here drew on peripheral blood, taken on day 0 of AZD1222 vaccination. The receptors stem from an adult in good health. Each CDR3 is given with its conserved first and last residue. The order of the fields is V gene, J gene, CDR3 protein.

V: TRBV27; J: TRBJ2-7; CDR3: CASSLLSPHPYEQYF
V: TRBV3-1/TRBV3-2; J: TRBJ2-3; CDR3: CASSQGPGQGATDTQYF
V: TRBV2; J: TRBJ1-5; CDR3: CASLPGHGFPQHF
V: TRBV9; J: TRBJ1-2; CDR3: CANSVRGEGYTF
V: TRBV7-6; J: TRBJ1-1; CDR3: CASSSQEMNTEAFF
V: TRBV5-6; J: TRBJ1-5; CDR3: CASSLGAQPQHF
V: TRBV5-6; J: TRBJ2-7; CDR3: CASSPATGWFYEQYF
V: TRBV7-2; J: TRBJ1-3; CDR3: CASSLVGNTIYF
V: TRBV18; J: TRBJ2-1; CDR3: CASSPTGTGSNNEQFF
V: TRBV13; J: TRBJ1-2; CDR3: CASSSDRGFYGYTF
V: TRBV19; J: TRBJ2-1; CDR3: CASARDSYNEQFF
V: TRBV9; J: TRBJ2-5; CDR3: CASSVGVVETQYF
V: TRBV29-1; J: TRBJ2-4; CDR3: CSVGLRGVSKNIQYF
V: TRBV5-1; J: TRBJ1-2; CDR3: CASSLEGRDRADGYTF
V: TRBV9; J: TRBJ2-1; CDR3: CASSPRWAREQFF
V: TRBV11-3; J: TRBJ2-2; CDR3: CASSLYGGHTGELFF
V: TRBV19; J: TRBJ2-1; CDR3: CASSIRGAHAEQFF
V: TRBV13; J: TRBJ2-7; CDR3: CASSPGQDYYEQYF
V: TRBV7-2; J: TRBJ2-1; CDR3: CASSLAPQGVGYNEQFF
V: TRBV4-1; J: TRBJ2-2; CDR3: CASSQGANTGELFF
V: TRBV4-3; J: TRBJ2-1; CDR3: CASSQDGGAAYNEQFF
V: TRBV4-3; J: TRBJ1-1; CDR3: CASSQEFGGANTEAFF
V: TRBV5-1; J: TRBJ2-5; CDR3: CASSLKGARGETQYF
V: TRBV25-1; J: TRBJ1-1; CDR3: CASTDRRTGETEAFF
V: TRBV7-2; J: TRBJ1-5; CDR3: CASSPDKNQPQHF
V: TRBV15; J: TRBJ1-5; CDR3: CATSLGTGEGQPQHF
V: TRBV6-6; J: TRBJ1-6; CDR3: CASSQFLPGQGTPVGNSPLHF
V: TRBV29-1; J: TRBJ2-7; CDR3: CSVDTVSYEQYF
V: TRBV2; J: TRBJ2-2; CDR3: CASSSTTSDTGELFF
V: TRBV29-1; J: TRBJ2-5; CDR3: CSVHRGGLAQETQYF
V: TRBV14; J: TRBJ2-7; CDR3: CASSPGTGNYEQYF
V: TRBV18; J: TRBJ1-3; CDR3: CASSPDSAGNTIYF
V: TRBV18; J: TRBJ1-5; CDR3: CASSGTGSNQPQHF
V: TRBV15; J: TRBJ1-1; CDR3: CATSRGTGNTEAFF
V: TRBV4-3; J: TRBJ1-6; CDR3: CASSQDRGAHDPLHF
V: TRBV13; J: TRBJ1-1; CDR3: CASSHFLQNTEAFF
V: TRBV7-9; J: TRBJ1-6; CDR3: CASSLEGSAGSSPLHF
V: TRBV6-5; J: TRBJ2-7; CDR3: CASSALDGTYEQYF
V: TRBV19; J: TRBJ2-5; CDR3: CASSYPTSGDQETQYF